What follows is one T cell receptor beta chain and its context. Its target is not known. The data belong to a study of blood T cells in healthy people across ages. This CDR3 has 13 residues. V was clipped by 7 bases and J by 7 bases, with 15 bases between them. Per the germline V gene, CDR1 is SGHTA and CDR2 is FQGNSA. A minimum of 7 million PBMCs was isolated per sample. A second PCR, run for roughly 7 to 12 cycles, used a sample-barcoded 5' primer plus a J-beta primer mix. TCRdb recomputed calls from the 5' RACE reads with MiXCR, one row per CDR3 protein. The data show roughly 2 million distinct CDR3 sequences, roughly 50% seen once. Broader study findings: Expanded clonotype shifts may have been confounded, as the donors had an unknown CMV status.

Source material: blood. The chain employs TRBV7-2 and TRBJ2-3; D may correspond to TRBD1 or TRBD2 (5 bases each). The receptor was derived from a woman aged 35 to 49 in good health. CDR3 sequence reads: CASTPGPGNTQYF. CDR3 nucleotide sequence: TGTGCCAGCACCCCAGGGCCCGGGAATACGCAGTATTTT.